This TCR beta chain was profiled in a study of shared clonotypes between healthy human individuals. Study-wide points: The genetic and exposure-history diversity represented was limited by few donors.

The V gene lost 3 bases and the J gene lost 1 base, with 7 bases spanning the gap. The CDR3 totals 13 residues. Germline V CDR1 and CDR2: SGHKS, YYEKEE (reference sequence). TCRdb's copy holds only in-frame clones and misses some; the assay was immunoSEQ multiplex PCR. The sample contains some 2,000,000 clones, 90% to 95% of which appear only once. Worth noting for this clone: Its target is not known.

The sequence was collected from a man aged 18 to 35 in good health. This chain links TRBV5-5 with TRBJ1-1; D remains ambiguous. The sequencing sample was made of naive CD4+ T cells sorted from blood. The subset was: CD45RA+ positively selected. CDR3 bases: TGTGCCAGCAGCTCCCCAGGGAACACTGAAGCTTTCTTT. This encodes CASSSPGNTEAFF.